The TCR beta chain described here comes from a study of blood T cell repertoires in COVID-19. On the study more broadly: Samples representing acute and convalescent COVID-19 were sourced from the United States, Italy and Spain. PBMCs, B-cell-depleted T cells, or T cells were the source of the cDNA or gDNA that made up the material.

In the authors' workflow: Reference gene primer amplification yielded estimated nucleated cell counts. TCRdb's table, derived via immunoSEQ multiplex PCR, lists solely in-frame clones and lacks some. V and J calls and clone size are copied from that table; D and trimming were computed from the DNA. The sample shows fewer than 200,000 clones, 70% to 90% of them seen only once. The V end was cut by 5 bases, the J end by 5 bases, with 10 bases between. CDR1 is SGHTA and CDR2 is FQGNSA in the germline V gene. There are 13 residues in the CDR3. The chain has TRBV7-2 and TRBJ1-5, with D perhaps TRBD1 (6 bases). The TCR was taken from a woman older than 75 with acute or convalescent COVID-19. Sequencing was performed on peripheral blood. The CDR3 loop reads CASSPQGYQPQHF. CDR3 nucleotides: TGTGCCAGCAGCCCACAGGGATATCAGCCCCAGCATTTT.